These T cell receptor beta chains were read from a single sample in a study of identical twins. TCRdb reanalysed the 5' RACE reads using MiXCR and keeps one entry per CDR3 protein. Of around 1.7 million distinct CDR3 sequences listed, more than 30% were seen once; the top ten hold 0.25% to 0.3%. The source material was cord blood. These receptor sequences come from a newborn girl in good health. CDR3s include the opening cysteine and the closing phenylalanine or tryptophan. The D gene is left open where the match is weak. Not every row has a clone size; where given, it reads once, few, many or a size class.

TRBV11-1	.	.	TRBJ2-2	TGTGCCAGCAGCCCCCTAGGGGGACATGGCACCGGGGAGCTGTTTTTT	CASSPLGGHGTGELFF
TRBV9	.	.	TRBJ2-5	TGTGCCAGCTCCGGGACGGGGCGGGACAATGAGCAGTACTTC	CASSGTGRDNEQYF
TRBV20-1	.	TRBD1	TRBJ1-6	TGCAGTGCTAGTACGGACAGGGTAAATTCACCCCTCCACTTT	CSASTDRVNSPLHF
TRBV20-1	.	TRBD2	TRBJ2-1	TGCAGTGCTAGAGAGCCGCGGACTAGCGGAAGAAAGAGCTCCTACAATGAGCAGTTCTTC	CSAREPRTSGRKSSYNEQFF
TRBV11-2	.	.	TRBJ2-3	TGTGCCAGCAGCCTCCTAGCACTAGGGACAGATACGCAGTATTTT	CASSLLALGTDTQYF
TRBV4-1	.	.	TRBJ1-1	TGCGCCAGCAGCCATAAACAGGGTAAGATGAACACTGGAGCTTTCTTT	CASSHKQGKMNTGAFF
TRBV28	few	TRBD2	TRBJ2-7	TGTGCCAGCCTAGCGGAAACCTACGAGCAGTACTTC	CASLAETYEQYF
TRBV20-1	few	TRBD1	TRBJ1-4	TGCAGTGCTAGAACGGGACAGGGCTACCGATGGGAAAAACTGTTTTTT	CSARTGQGYRWEKLFF
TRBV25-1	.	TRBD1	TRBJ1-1	TGTGCCAGCAGCCCCATCCGACAGGGGTGGGGAACTGAAGCTTTCTTT	CASSPIRQGWGTEAFF
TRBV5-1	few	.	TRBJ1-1	TGCGCCAGCAGCTTGGCCTTCCAGGAGAACACTGAAGCTTTCTTT	CASSLAFQENTEAFF
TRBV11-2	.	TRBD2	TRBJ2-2	TGTGCCAGCAGCCCCTTTTGGCGGGGGGGCCGCACCGGGGAGCTGTTTTTT	CASSPFWRGGRTGELFF
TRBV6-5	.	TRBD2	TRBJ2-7	TGTGCCAGCAGTTTCACACCGGGACTACGGTCCTACGAGCAGTACTTC	CASSFTPGLRSYEQYF
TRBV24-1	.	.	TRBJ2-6	TGTGCCACCTCTCCGGGGGGGGCCAACGTCCTGACTTTC	CATSPGGANVLTF
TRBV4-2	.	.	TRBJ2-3	TGTGCCGGCAGCCAAGAATCGCTAGCCCTCACAGATACGCAGTATTTT	CAGSQESLALTDTQYF
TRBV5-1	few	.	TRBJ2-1	TGCGCCAGCAGCTTGGCCGGGACACCAGACAATGAGCAGTTCTTC	CASSLAGTPDNEQFF
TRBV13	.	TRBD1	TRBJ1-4	TGTGCCAGCAGCGATCCCGGGACAGGCCATGAAAGACTGTTTTTT	CASSDPGTGHERLFF
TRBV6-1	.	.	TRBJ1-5	TGTGCCAGCACCTCCGGGACGGTTAATCAGCCCCAGCATTTT	CASTSGTVNQPQHF
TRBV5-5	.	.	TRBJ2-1	TGTGCCAGCAGCTTGGTATGGCAGGGCAGGTGTGAGCAGTTCTTC	CASSLVWQGRCEQFF
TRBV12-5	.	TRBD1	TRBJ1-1	TGTGCTAGTGGTTTGATCCCGGGACAGGGGAACACTGAAGCTTTCTTT	CASGLIPGQGNTEAFF
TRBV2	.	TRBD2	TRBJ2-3	TGTGCCAGCAGTGAACAGGGAGCGGGGCGCACAGATACGCAGTATTTT	CASSEQGAGRTDTQYF
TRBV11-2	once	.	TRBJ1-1	TGTGTCAGCAGCTCGGGCCCAGATCTTGAAGCTTTCTTT	CVSSSGPDLEAFF
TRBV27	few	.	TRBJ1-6	TGTGCCAGCAGTTTAACCCCGGGGCCACGGTATAATTCACCCCTCCACTTT	CASSLTPGPRYNSPLHF
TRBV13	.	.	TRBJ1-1	TGTGCCAGCAGCCCTCCGCCCAGTGCCCCGAACACTGAAGCTTTCTTT	CASSPPPSAPNTEAFF
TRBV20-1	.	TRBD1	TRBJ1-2	TGCAGTGCTAGTTTGCCACAGGGGGCGCGTGGCTACACCTTC	CSASLPQGARGYTF
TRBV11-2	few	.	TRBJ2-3	TGTGCCAGCAGCTTATTGAGAAGAGATACGCAGTATTTT	CASSLLRRDTQYF
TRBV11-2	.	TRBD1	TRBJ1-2	TGTGCCAGCAGCCCTATCCGGGACAGGGTTAACTATGGCTACACCTTC	CASSPIRDRVNYGYTF
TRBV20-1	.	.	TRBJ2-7	TGCAGTGCTAGGGCTAGCATCTACGAGCAGTACTTC	CSARASIYEQYF
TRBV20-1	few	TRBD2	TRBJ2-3	TGCAGTGCTGGCCAGCTAGCGGGGACAGATACGCAGTATTTT	CSAGQLAGTDTQYF
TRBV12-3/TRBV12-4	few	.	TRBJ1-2	TGTGCCAGCAGAGGGGACACCTCTAACTATGGCTACACCTTC	CASRGDTSNYGYTF
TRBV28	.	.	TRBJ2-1	TGTGCCAGCAGACTACCTCCCTCTAGTAATGAGCAGTTCTTC	CASRLPPSSNEQFF
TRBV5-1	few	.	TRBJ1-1	TGCGCCAGCAGCTTAACAGGGAAGTGGGGCACTGAAGCTTTCTTT	CASSLTGKWGTEAFF
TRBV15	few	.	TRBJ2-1	TGTGCCACCAGCACAGAGGCCCGGAATGAGCAGTTCTTC	CATSTEARNEQFF
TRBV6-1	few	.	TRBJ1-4	TGTGCCAGCAGTGCTCTCTTCTTTGCAACTAATGAAAAACTGTTTTTT	CASSALFFATNEKLFF
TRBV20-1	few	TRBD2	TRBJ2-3	TGCAGTGTTAGGGACGGGGGGGTCACAGATACGCAGTATTTT	CSVRDGGVTDTQYF
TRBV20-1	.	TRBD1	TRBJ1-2	TGCAGTGCTAGAGTTTCGGGGACAGGGGGCCCCCGTGGAGGCTGCACCTTC	CSARVSGTGGPRGGCTF
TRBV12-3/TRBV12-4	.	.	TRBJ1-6	TGTGCCAGCAGCGACCAGGGTGGTTCACCCCTCCACTTT	CASSDQGGSPLHF
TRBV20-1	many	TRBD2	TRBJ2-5	TGCAGTGCTAGAGAGGGACTAGCCCAAGAGACCCAGTACTTC	CSAREGLAQETQYF
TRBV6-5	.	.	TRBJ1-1	TGTGCCAGCAGTTACTCGGGCAGGGCGGGCACTGAAGCTTTCTTT	CASSYSGRAGTEAFF
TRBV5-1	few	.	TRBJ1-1	TGCGCCAGCAGCCGCACTTCTGGGGGGAACACTGAAGCTTTCTTT	CASSRTSGGNTEAFF
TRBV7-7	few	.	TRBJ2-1	TGTGCCAGCAGCTTAGGGCCCTACGATGAGCAGTTCTTC	CASSLGPYDEQFF
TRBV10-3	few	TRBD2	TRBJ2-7	TGTGCCATCCCGGGACTAGCGGAGACTTACTACGAGCAGTACTTC	CAIPGLAETYYEQYF
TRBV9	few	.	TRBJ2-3	TGTGCCAGCAGCGAGTTCTCCGGGGGCACAGATACGCAGTATTTT	CASSEFSGGTDTQYF
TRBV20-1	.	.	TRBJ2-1	TGCAGTGCTAGAGCCACTAGTTCGATTGAGCAGTTCTTC	CSARATSSIEQFF
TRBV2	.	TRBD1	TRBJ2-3	TGTGCCAGCAGTTGGACAGGGGTGTCGACAGATACGCAGTATTTT	CASSWTGVSTDTQYF
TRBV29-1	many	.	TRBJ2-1	TGCAGCGCCGATTTTTTGGATGAGCAGTTCTTC	CSADFLDEQFF
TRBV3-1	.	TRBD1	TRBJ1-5	TGTGCCAGCAGCCAATGGACAGGCTACAATCAGCCCCAGCATTTT	CASSQWTGYNQPQHF
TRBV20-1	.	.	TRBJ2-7	TGCAGTACATTGGGGAGGTTGAGCTCCTACGAGCAGTACTTC	CSTLGRLSSYEQYF
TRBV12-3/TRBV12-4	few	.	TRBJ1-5	TGTGCCAGCAGTTTCTTACCAGGGGTTCATCAGCCCCAGCATTTT	CASSFLPGVHQPQHF
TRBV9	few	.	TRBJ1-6	TGTGCCAGCAGCGGAGGGGCTAGCTCCTATAATTCACCCCTCCACTTT	CASSGGASSYNSPLHF
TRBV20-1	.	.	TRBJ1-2	TGCAGTGCAAGCCCCATTGGGAGGGTCGGTGATGGCTACACCTTC	CSASPIGRVGDGYTF
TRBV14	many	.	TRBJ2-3	TGTGCCAGCAGCGTCGTCTCGGTCCGGACGCAGTATTTT	CASSVVSVRTQYF
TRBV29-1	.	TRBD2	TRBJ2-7	TGCAGCGGACTAGCGAGCTCCTACAATGAGCAGTACTTC	CSGLASSYNEQYF
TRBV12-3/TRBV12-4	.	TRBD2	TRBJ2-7	TGTGCCAGCAGCTTTAGCGGGAACTCCTACAATGAGCAGTACTTC	CASSFSGNSYNEQYF
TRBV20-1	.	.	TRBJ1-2	TGCAGTGCTAGAGATCGTAAGGGCTACACCTTC	CSARDRKGYTF
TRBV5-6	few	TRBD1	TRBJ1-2	TGTGCCAGCAGCCGGACAGGGTTCTTTAACTATGGCTACACCTTC	CASSRTGFFNYGYTF